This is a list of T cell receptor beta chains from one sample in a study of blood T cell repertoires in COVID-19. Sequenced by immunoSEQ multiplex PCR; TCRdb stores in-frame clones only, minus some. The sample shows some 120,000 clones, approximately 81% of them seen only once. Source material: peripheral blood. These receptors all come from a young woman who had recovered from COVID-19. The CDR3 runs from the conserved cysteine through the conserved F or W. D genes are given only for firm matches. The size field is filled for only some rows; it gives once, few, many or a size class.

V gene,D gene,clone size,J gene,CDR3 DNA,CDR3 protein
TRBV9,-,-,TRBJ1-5,TGTGCCAGCAGCGTTGGGCAGGGGAAGGAGCCCCAGCATTTT,CASSVGQGKEPQHF
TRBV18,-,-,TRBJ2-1,TGTGCCAGCTCACCAGGAACGGGCAATGAGCAGTTCTTC,CASSPGTGNEQFF
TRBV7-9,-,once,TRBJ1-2,TGTGCCAGCAGCTTATCCGTGAGCTATGGCTACACCTTC,CASSLSVSYGYTF
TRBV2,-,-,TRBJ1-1,TGTGCCAGCACCCTCAGGACGGCCGGGGGTGAAGCTTTCTTT,CASTLRTAGGEAFF
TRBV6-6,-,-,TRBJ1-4,TGTGCCAGCGGATCGAGGGATTATTCAACTAATGAAAAACTGTTTTTT,CASGSRDYSTNEKLFF
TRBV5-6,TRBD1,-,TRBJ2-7,TGTGCCAGCAGCATGGGACAGCAGCCCTACGAGCAGTACTTC,CASSMGQQPYEQYF
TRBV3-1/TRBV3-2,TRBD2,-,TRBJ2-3,TGTGCCAGCAGCCAAGATCTACTAGCGGGAGGGTCTGGCACAGATACGCAGTATTTT,CASSQDLLAGGSGTDTQYF
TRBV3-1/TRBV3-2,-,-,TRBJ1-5,TGTGCCAGCAGCCAGTCCGGGACAACTTTGGTTCAGCCCCAGCATTTT,CASSQSGTTLVQPQHF
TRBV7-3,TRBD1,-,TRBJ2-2,TGTGCCAGCAGCCCCCCGGGACAGGGGAACACCGGGGAGCTGTTTTTT,CASSPPGQGNTGELFF
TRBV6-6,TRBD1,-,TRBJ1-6,TGTGCCAGCAACCTAGGCAGGGGGGATAATTCACCCCTCCACTTT,CASNLGRGDNSPLHF
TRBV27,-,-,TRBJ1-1,TGTGCCAGCAGTCAGGACAGTGAAGCTTTCTTT,CASSQDSEAFF
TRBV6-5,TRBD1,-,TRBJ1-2,TGTGCCAGCAGCCGCGACAGGGTGCACACCTTC,CASSRDRVHTF
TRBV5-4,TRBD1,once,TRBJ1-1,TGTGCCAGCAGCGTACAGGGGGCGCAGCGTGCTTTCTTT,CASSVQGAQRAFF
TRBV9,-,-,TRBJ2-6,TGTGCCAGCAGCTCTCAAGAGGGAGCTGGGTCTGGGGCCAACGTCCTGACTTTC,CASSSQEGAGSGANVLTF
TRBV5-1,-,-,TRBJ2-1,TGCGCCAGCAGCTTGGCACTAGCTGGCGATGAGCAGTTCTTC,CASSLALAGDEQFF
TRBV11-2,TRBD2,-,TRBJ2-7,TGTGCCAGCAGCCTAAGTCCGGGACTAGCGGGAGGGAGGGTGCAGTACTTC,CASSLSPGLAGGRVQYF
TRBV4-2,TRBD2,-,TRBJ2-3,TGTGCCAGCAGCCAAGGACTAGCTCATTCATCATTGGATACGCAGTATTTT,CASSQGLAHSSLDTQYF
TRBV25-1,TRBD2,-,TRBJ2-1,TGTGCCAGCAGTGAGACTAGCGTCAGTGAGCAGTTCTTC,CASSETSVSEQFF
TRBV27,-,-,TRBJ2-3,TGTGCCAGCACTCCAGGGTCCCGCACAGATACGCAGTATTTT,CASTPGSRTDTQYF
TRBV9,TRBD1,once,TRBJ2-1,TGTGCCAGCAGCGTATATGGTCCCGGGACAGCCAATGAGCAGTTCTTC,CASSVYGPGTANEQFF
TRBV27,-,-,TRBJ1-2,TGTGCCAGCAGTTTCTGGGGGGACTATGGCTACACCTTC,CASSFWGDYGYTF